One sample yielded the 20 T cell receptor beta chains listed below, sequenced in a study of CD8 T cells in ankylosing spondylitis. Whole-study results and caveats: There was a TCR beta motif, made of fewer than 10 highly homologous variants, that appeared characteristic of ankylosing spondylitis blood.

TCRdb processed the 5' RACE reads anew with MiXCR; each CDR3 protein has one entry. The sample holds hundreds of thousands of distinct CDR3 sequences; over 9.5% are singletons and the top ten take about 0.5%. Their antigens are not known. The specimen was blood, either unsorted or a sorted T cell fraction (not recorded which). Every receptor here comes from a male donor with ankylosing spondylitis.

J is TRBJ2-7 and V is TRBV7-9; possible D gene TRBD1, 5 bases. CDR3 size: 14 residues. Per the germline V gene, CDR1 is SEHNR and CDR2 is FQNEAQ (reference sequence). V was clipped by 2 bases and J by 5 bases, with 13 bases between them. CDR3 bases: TGTGCCAGCAGCTTAACGACAGTGTTTGACGAGCAGTACTTC. This codes for CASSLTTVFDEQYF.

A few counts support this clonotype. The genes are TRBV28 and TRBJ2-1, with D possibly matching TRBD1 (7 bases). Between the trimmed V and J ends, which lost 2 bases and 9 bases, there was a span of 17 bases. Germline CDR1 and CDR2: MDHEN and SYDVKM. The CDR3 loop spans 15 amino acids. The CDR3 DNA sequence: TGTGCCAGCAGTTTAGGAGGGGGCGCGAGGATTGAGCAGTTCTTC. Translated: CASSLGGGARIEQFF. The entire variable domain, with the rest obtained from reference TRBV28 and TRBJ2-1, is as follows: DVKVTQSSRYLVKRTGEKVFLECVQDMDHENMFWYRQDPGLGLRLIYFSYDVKMKEKGDIPEGYSVSREKKERFSLILESASTNQTSMYLCASSLGGGARIEQFFGPGTRLTVL.

V is TRBV20-1 and J is TRBJ2-5, with D possibly being TRBD1 (6 bases). The CDR3 is 14 residues long. Trimming took off 6 bases at V and 4 bases at J, with 18 bases between the two ends. The germline gives CDR1 DFQATT, CDR2 SNEGSKA (reference sequence). In DNA form, the CDR3 reads TGCAGTGCCATCGGCAGGGGCCAAGGAGAGACCCAGTACTTC. Its translation is CSAIGRGQGETQYF.

This clonotype was observed a handful of times. The gene calls are TRBV12-3 or TRBV12-4 and TRBJ1-1, with 9 nucleotides matching TRBD1. After removal of 5 bases from V and 4 bases from J, the junction contained 5 bases not matched to a gene. CDR3 length equals 14 residues. CDR3 in amino acids: CASSTDRGTTEAFF. In nucleotides, the CDR3 is TGTGCCAGCAGTACGGACAGGGGTACCACTGAAGCTTTCTTT.

This chain joins TRBV4-3 and TRBJ1-4; D remains unclear. V lost 3 bases to trimming and J lost 8 bases, with 19 bases between them. Per germline, CDR1 LGHNA and CDR2 YSLEER. There are 16 residues in the CDR3. Here the CDR3 reads CASSHSYGPSEEKLFF. CDR3 DNA sequence: TGCGCCAGCAGCCATTCTTATGGACCCTCTGAGGAAAAACTGTTTTTT.

This clonotype was seen a few times. The CDR3 DNA sequence: TGCAGTGCTAGAGATCTGGGACAGCCCTACAATGAGCAGTTCTTC. Its translation: CSARDLGQPYNEQFF. J is TRBJ2-1 and V is TRBV20-1, with TRBD1 matching over 7 bases. The CDR3 consists of 15 residues. Germline assignment: CDR1 DFQATT and CDR2 SNEGSKA (reference sequence). After removal of 0 bases from V and 2 bases from J, the junction contained 4 bases not matched to a gene.

This clonotype was seen only a few times. V usage is TRBV10-3 and J usage is TRBJ2-5; weak D call: TRBD1 (6 bases). Trimming pared 10 bases from V and 2 bases from J, leaving 14 bases between. This CDR3 spans 13 amino acids. CDR1 ENHRY and CDR2 SYGVKD come from the germline V gene. DNA of the CDR3: TGTGCCACCGCAGGGGTTGAGCAAGAGACCCAGTACTTC. Residues: CATAGVEQETQYF.

This clonotype was seen many times. The V gene is TRBV29-1, the J gene TRBJ1-1, with D hard to call. V was pared by 5 bases and J by 0 bases, with 10 bases between. Per germline, CDR1 SQVTM and CDR2 ANQGSEA. CDR3 length equals 13 residues. The CDR3 protein is CSVHGQMNTEAFF. The CDR3 nucleotides are TGCAGCGTTCACGGCCAGATGAACACTGAAGCTTTCTTT.

The V call is TRBV29-1, the J call TRBJ2-5, with 7 bases lining up with TRBD2. J was trimmed by 4 bases and V by 6 bases; bases with no gene match: 8. The CDR3 has 13 amino acids. Germline CDR1 reads SQVTM; CDR2 reads ANQGSEA. This CDR3 is CSVRGRDGETQYF. CDR3 sequence (DNA): TGCAGCGTACGCGGGAGAGACGGAGAGACCCAGTACTTC.

V and J are TRBV20-1 and TRBJ2-5; maybe TRBD2 (6 bases). Germline V gives CDR1 DFQATT, CDR2 SNEGSKA (reference sequence). Trimming shortened V by 4 bases and J by 3 bases, and 18 bases separated the two germline ends. This CDR3 region has 15 residues. The CDR3 protein is CSATRPGRGEETQYF. The CDR3 DNA follows: TGCAGTGCTACAAGACCGGGACGCGGGGAAGAGACCCAGTACTTC.

Ten or more counts support this clonotype. The rearrangement uses TRBV20-1 and TRBJ2-1, with D uncertain. The CDR3 totals 15 residues. The V end lost 0 bases, the J end lost 0 bases, and 9 bases lay between the germline ends. CDR1 DFQATT and CDR2 SNEGSKA come from the germline V gene (reference sequence). For the CDR3, the DNA is TGCAGTGCTAGAGATCCCAGAGTCTCCTACAATGAGCAGTTCTTC. This codes for CSARDPRVSYNEQFF.

This CDR3 is CASSAGGHQTQYF. CDR3 DNA sequence: TGTGCCAGCAGTGCGGGGGGACATCAGACCCAGTACTTC. This chain links TRBV6-1 with TRBJ2-5, with D perhaps TRBD2 (7 bases). The CDR3 has 13 amino acids. The ends were cut back, 4 bases at V and 6 bases at J, with 12 bases in the middle. The germline gives CDR1 MNHNS, CDR2 SASEGT.

The chain is built from TRBV4-1 and TRBJ2-3; D unclear. CDR1 is MGHRA and CDR2 is YSYEKL in the germline V gene. Trimming left V 1 base short and J 8 bases short, with 7 bases between. The CDR3 runs 12 residues. CDR3 amino acids: CASSQAWGTQYF. In nucleotides, the CDR3 is TGCGCCAGCAGCCAAGCATGGGGTACGCAGTATTTT.

This clonotype was recorded a few times. The chain employs TRBV15 and TRBJ2-7, with D possibly matching TRBD2 (5 bases). This CDR3 has 15 residues. Germline CDR1 is LNHNV and CDR2 is YYDKDF (reference sequence). V gave up 3 bases and J gave up 6 bases, with 18 bases separating them. The CDR3 is CATSSKKRDVGEQYF. DNA of the CDR3: TGTGCCACCAGCAGTAAGAAGAGGGATGTGGGCGAGCAGTACTTC.

This clonotype was observed many times. The chain employs TRBV5-6 and TRBJ2-3; D is ambiguous. Germline V CDR1 and CDR2: SGHDT, YYEEEE. V lost 0 bases to trimming and J lost 1 base, with 3 bases between them. CDR3 size: 13 residues. CDR3 residues: CASSLDRTDTQYF. CDR3 bases: TGTGCCAGCAGCTTGGACCGCACAGATACGCAGTATTTT.

The J gene is TRBJ2-2, the V gene TRBV6-2 or TRBV6-3; D unresolved. Germline V lookup: CDR1 MNHEY, CDR2 SVGEGT. The CDR3 extends over 15 amino acids. The ends were cut back, 2 bases at V and 7 bases at J, with 14 bases in the middle. The CDR3 DNA follows: TGTGCCAGCAGTTACAGACGCACCCTCGGCGGGGAGCTGTTTTTT. Residues: CASSYRRTLGGELFF.

This clonotype was seen ten or more times. V and J are TRBV29-1 and TRBJ2-1, with a tentative D call TRBD2 (6 bases). V lost 4 bases and J 14 bases, leaving 18 bases between the germline ends. Germline values: CDR1 SQVTM, CDR2 ANQGSEA. This CDR3 is 12 amino acids long. The CDR3 DNA reads as TGCAGCGTTGTGGTAGGCGGGGCGCAGAAGTTCTTC. Translation gives CSVVVGGAQKFF.

J is TRBJ1-2 and V is TRBV7-2; TRBD1 might be the D (5 bases). In germline, CDR1 is SGHTA, CDR2 FQGNSA. V gave up 0 bases and J gave up 8 bases, with 16 bases separating them. The length of the CDR3 is 15 residues. Here the CDR3 DNA reads TGTGCCAGCAGCTTAGCTAGGGACGCAATTCCCGGCTACACCTTC. It codes for CASSLARDAIPGYTF.

The chain links TRBV7-2 to TRBJ2-7; D might be TRBD2 (6 bases). Germline V lookup: CDR1 SGHTA, CDR2 FQGNSA. V was pared by 4 bases and J by 4 bases, with 17 bases between. The length of the CDR3 is 15 residues. The CDR3 here is CASSSSVLLGYEQYF. CDR3 nucleotide sequence: TGTGCCAGCAGCTCTAGCGTTCTATTGGGGTACGAGCAGTACTTC.

This clonotype was counted at least ten times. V and J are TRBV20-1 and TRBJ2-3, with TRBD2 matching 11 bases. Unmatched junction bases numbered 10, after V lost 6 bases and J lost 2 bases. CDR3 size: 16 residues. Germline V gene sequence: CDR1 DFQATT, CDR2 SNEGSKA (reference sequence). CDR3 DNA sequence: TGCAGTGCCCCTAGACTAGCGGGATATTTCACAGATACGCAGTATTTT. Its translation: CSAPRLAGYFTDTQYF.